This T cell receptor beta chain was found in a study of CD8+ T cells in alopecia areata. Overall study results and limits: Scalp lesions, especially in alopecia totalis/universalis, had higher clonality than normal scalp. TCRs were shared less clearly across patients than in mice, possibly for HLA-related reasons.

The length of the CDR3 is 15 residues. Germline CDR1 MGHRA, CDR2 YSYEKL. Trimming took off 0 bases at V and 4 bases at J, with 9 bases between the two ends. Comment on this clone: No antigen is known for it.

Extracted RNA was reverse transcribed into cDNA, the sequencing template. Clones were read by immunoSEQ multiplex PCR, and TCRdb kept only the in-frame ones, dropping some. This table holds about 200,000 clones, around three fifths found once. The TCR sequence derives from a human donor in good health. The rearrangement links TRBV4-1 to TRBJ1-4, with a weak D call TRBD1 (6 bases). The sequenced sample consisted of CD8+ T cells sorted from blood. The DNA for the CDR3 is TGCGCCAGCAGCCAAGAGTGGACAGATAATGAAAAACTGTTTTTT. Its translation: CASSQEWTDNEKLFF.